The 14 T cell receptor beta chains given below trace back to one sample, sequenced in a study of control samples from healthy donors and cancer patients. Assay used: immunoSEQ multiplex PCR; TCRdb lists only in-frame clones, some missing. The sample gives about 12,000 clones, 85% to 95% of which show up once; approximately 15% is in the top ten. Sequenced: PBMCs. The receptors here all came from a man older than 75 with lung cancer.

This chain's CDR3 is CASSLEAGGNYGYTF. In DNA form, the CDR3 reads TGCGCCAGCAGCTTGGAGGCAGGGGGAAACTATGGCTACACCTTC. The chain couples TRBV5-1 to TRBJ1-2, with 7 bases lining up with TRBD1. The CDR3 extends over 15 amino acids. V was pared by 0 bases and J by 2 bases, with 4 bases of the junction left unmatched. CDR1 and CDR2 from the germline V gene are SGHRS and YFSETQ.

The CDR3 loop is CASSLAGTGMAYNEQFF. CDR3 coding DNA: TGCGCCAGCAGCTTGGCAGGGACAGGGATGGCCTACAATGAGCAGTTCTTC. The rearrangement links TRBV5-1 to TRBJ2-1, with 9 bases aligning to TRBD1. CDR1 is SGHRS, CDR2 YFSETQ, per germline. V dropped 0 bases and J dropped 2; count of bases not matched to a gene: 6. The CDR3 totals 17 residues.

The V call is TRBV4-1, the J call TRBJ2-3, with a weak D call TRBD2 (6 bases). There are 16 residues in the CDR3. Germline loops: CDR1 MGHRA, CDR2 YSYEKL. V was cut by 3 bases and J by 9 bases, with 22 bases left in between. CDR3 coding DNA: TGCGCCAGCAGCCACTCCGGGACTTCCCGTCCCTCGACGCAGTATTTT. Its translation is CASSHSGTSRPSTQYF.

This chain links TRBV19 with TRBJ1-6, with D unclear. This CDR3 is 15 amino acids long. With 3 bases removed from V and 8 bases from J, the gap between germline ends came to 14 bases. CDR1 and CDR2 from the germline V gene are LNHDA and SQIVND (reference sequence). CDR3 nucleotide sequence: TGTGCCAGTAGTATTGAGGCCATTCGGGATTCACCCCTCCACTTT. It yields the protein CASSIEAIRDSPLHF.

The gene calls are TRBV7-3 and TRBJ2-3; 7 nucleotides align to TRBD1. Germline V gene sequence: CDR1 SGHTA, CDR2 FQGTGA. Trimming cost V 2 bases and J 5 bases; bases outside gene matches: 4. The CDR3 has 14 amino acids. CDR3 DNA: TGTGCCAGCAGCTTAGGTTGGGACAGAGATACGCAGTATTTT. Translation: CASSLGWDRDTQYF. Combining the CDR3 with reference TRBV7-3 and TRBJ2-3 gives the whole variable domain GAGVSQTPSNKVTEKGKYVELRCDPISGHTALYWYRQSLGQGPEFLIYFQGTGAADDSGLPNDRFFAVRPEGSVSTLKIQRTERGDSAVYLCASSLGWDRDTQYFGPGTRLTVL.

The CDR3 coding sequence is TGCGCCAGCAGCGACCAACTCCACAGGGGCGCAACTGAAGCTTTCTTT. Its protein product is CASSDQLHRGATEAFF. The gene calls are TRBV5-1 and TRBJ1-1; 7 bases align to TRBD1. Germline V gene sequence: CDR1 SGHRS, CDR2 YFSETQ. The length of the CDR3 is 16 residues. The J segment lost 5 bases and the V segment lost 4 bases, leaving 14 bases of the junction unmatched.

The rearrangement uses TRBV7-9 and TRBJ2-7; D possibly corresponds to TRBD1 (6 bases). This CDR3 region has 14 residues. CDR1 SEHNR and CDR2 FQNEAQ come from the germline V gene (reference sequence). Trimming took off 4 bases at V and 3 bases at J, with 13 bases between the two ends. The CDR3 here is CASSSFPGVYEQYF. The CDR3 DNA sequence: TGTGCCAGCAGCTCATTTCCAGGGGTCTACGAGCAGTACTTC.

The chain recombines TRBV19 with TRBJ2-3; 9 bases are shared with TRBD2. Looked up from germline, CDR1 is LNHDA and CDR2 is SQIVND (reference sequence). This CDR3 is 13 amino acids long. J gave up 1 base and V 11 bases, and 4 bases lay outside the gene matches. The CDR3 DNA reads TGTGCCTCCGTAGCGGGAGGCACAGATACGCAGTATTTT. The encoded protein is CASVAGGTDTQYF.

The genes are TRBV19 and TRBJ2-7, with 8 bases lining up with TRBD1. V shed 3 bases, J shed 0 bases, and the junction held 7 bases outside the gene matches. The germline V gene encodes CDR1 LNHDA and CDR2 SQIVND (reference sequence). There are 16 residues in the CDR3. The CDR3 DNA reads TGTGCCAGTAGTATCGCCGGGACAGGACCCTCCTACGAGCAGTACTTC. It specifies CASSIAGTGPSYEQYF.

In DNA form, the CDR3 reads TGTGCCAGCTCTCGGGGGGCGGGGGGTACCTACGAGCAGTACGTC. Protein sequence: CASSRGAGGTYEQYV. The V call is TRBV18, the J call TRBJ2-7; 8 nucleotides align to TRBD2. The V segment lost 6 bases and the J segment 2 bases; nucleotides outside the gene matches: 9. Germline V lookup: CDR1 KGHSH, CDR2 LQKENI. The CDR3 totals 15 residues.

The CDR3 reads CASSQGVSTEAFF. The CDR3, as DNA: TGTGCCAGCAGCCAGGGGGTGAGCACTGAAGCTTTCTTT. The chain uses TRBV7-2 and TRBJ1-1, with TRBD1 identical over 7 bases. The V gene's germline CDR1 is SGHTA and CDR2 FQGNSA. V was pared by 5 bases and J by 4 bases, with 4 bases of the junction left unmatched. This CDR3 has 13 amino acids.

This chain links TRBV18 with TRBJ2-2; D uncertain. The V and J ends lost 10 bases and 0 bases respectively, with 15 bases between them. This CDR3 contains 15 residues. Germline V gene sequence: CDR1 KGHSH, CDR2 LQKENI. The CDR3 sequence: CATQNPVPNTGELFF. CDR3 coding DNA: TGTGCCACTCAAAACCCTGTTCCGAACACCGGGGAGCTGTTTTTT.

The chain recombines TRBV2 with TRBJ1-4, with D tentatively TRBD1 (5 bases). Trimming left V 5 bases short and J 0 bases short, with 13 bases between. CDR3 size: 16 residues. The germline V gene has CDR1 SNHLY and CDR2 FYNNEI. CDR3 sequence reads: CASSMGGFPTNEKLFF. CDR3 DNA: TGTGCCAGCAGTATGGGGGGTTTTCCAACTAATGAAAAACTGTTTTTT.

This chain uses TRBV18 with TRBJ2-7; TRBD2 is a possible D gene (6 bases). The germline V gene encodes CDR1 KGHSH and CDR2 LQKENI. The CDR3 length is 14 residues. Trimming shortened V by 3 bases and J by 2 bases, and 11 bases separated the two germline ends. Written as DNA, the CDR3 is TGTGCCAGCTCACCGGCGGCGGGAACCTACGAGCAGTACGTC. Residues: CASSPAAGTYEQYV.